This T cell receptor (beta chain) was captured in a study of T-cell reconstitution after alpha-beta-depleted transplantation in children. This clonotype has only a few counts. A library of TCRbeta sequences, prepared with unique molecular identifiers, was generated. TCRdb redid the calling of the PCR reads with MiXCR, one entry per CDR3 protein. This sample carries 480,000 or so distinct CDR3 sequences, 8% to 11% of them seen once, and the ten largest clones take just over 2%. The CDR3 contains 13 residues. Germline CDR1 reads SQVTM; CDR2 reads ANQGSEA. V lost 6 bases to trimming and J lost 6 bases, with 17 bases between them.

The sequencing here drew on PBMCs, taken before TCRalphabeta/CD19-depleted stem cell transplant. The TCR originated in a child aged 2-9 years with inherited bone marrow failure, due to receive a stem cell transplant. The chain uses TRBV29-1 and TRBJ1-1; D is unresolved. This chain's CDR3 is CSVHPRAYPEAFF. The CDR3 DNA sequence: TGCAGCGTCCACCCTCGGGCCTACCCTGAAGCTTTCTTT. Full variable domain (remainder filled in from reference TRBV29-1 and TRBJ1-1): SAVISQKPSRDICQRGTSLTIQCQVDSQVTMMFWYRQQPGQSLTLIATANQGSEATYESGFVIDKFPISRPNLTFSTLTVSNMSPEDSSIYLCSVHPRAYPEAFFGQGTRLTVV.